Below are 27 T cell receptor beta chains sequenced from a single sample in a study of pediatric ulcerative colitis. Produced via immunoSEQ multiplex PCR; TCRdb's table is partial and in-frame only. The sample yields about 64,000 clones, over 65% seen once. The source material was blood. The source of these receptors is a boy under 18 with moderate ulcerative colitis.

This clone came up once. This chain uses TRBV25-1 with TRBJ1-6; D is ambiguous. The ends were cut back, 4 bases at V and 5 bases at J, with 6 bases in the middle. This CDR3 is 13 amino acids long. Looked up from germline, CDR1 is MGHDK and CDR2 is SYGVNS. The CDR3 loop reads CASSVGHNSPLHF. CDR3 DNA sequence: TGTGCCAGCAGTGTCGGGCATAATTCACCCCTCCACTTT.

This clone has more than one count but fewer than ten. The chain links TRBV7-2 to TRBJ2-2; D is perhaps TRBD1 (5 bases). The CDR3 totals 15 residues. The V end was cut by 3 bases, the J end by 7 bases, with 15 bases between. The germline gives CDR1 SGHTA, CDR2 FQGNSA. The DNA for the CDR3 is TGTGCCAGCAGCTTCTCTGCAGGGTCAGGCGGGGAGCTGTTTTTT. Translating it yields CASSFSAGSGGELFF.

The J gene is TRBJ1-1, the V gene TRBV5-4; no reliable D call. Germline V gene lookup returns CDR1 SGHNT and CDR2 YYREEE (reference sequence). V was clipped by 4 bases and J by 1 base, with 20 bases between them. The CDR3 is 17 residues long. The CDR3 region is CASSKPGEHIKNTEAFF. The CDR3 DNA is TGTGCCAGCAGCAAACCAGGCGAGCACATAAAGAACACTGAAGCTTTCTTT.

This clone was picked up a small number of times. The V gene is TRBV6-5, the J gene TRBJ1-5; 7 bases map to TRBD1. In germline, CDR1 is MNHEY, CDR2 SVGAGI. V was clipped by 5 bases and J by 9 bases; unmatched bases: 7. The CDR3 is made up of 13 amino acids. The CDR3 reads CASSRGQGAPQHF. CDR3 in DNA: TGTGCCAGCAGTAGGGGGCAGGGTGCGCCCCAGCATTTT.

This clone was counted a single time. At one boundary the junction diverges from the germline segment, which might be a read error. The rearrangement links TRBV19 to TRBJ2-7; D is unclear. Germline values: CDR1 LNHDA, CDR2 SQIVND (reference sequence). The CDR3 has 13 amino acids. The CDR3 coding sequence is TGTGCCAGTAGTATAGAGAACTCAGACGAATTTGGCTTC. Encoded protein: CASSIENSDEFGF. The full variable domain, in which reference TRBV19 and TRBJ2-7 provide the parts outside the CDR3, is DGGITQSPKYLFRKEGQNVTLSCEQNLNHDAMYWYRQDPGQGLRLIYYSQIVNDFQKGDIAEGYSVSREKKESFPLTVTSAQKNPTAFYLCASSIENSDEFGFGPGTRLTVT.

The gene calls are TRBV2 and TRBJ2-6; TRBD2 might be the D (5 bases). Trimming shortened V by 11 bases and J by 2 bases, and 28 bases separated the two germline ends. CDR1 is SNHLY, CDR2 FYNNEI, per germline. CDR3 length: 19 amino acids. As DNA, the CDR3 is TGTGCCGGCGCAATCGGACCGGGAACATATCTCCCTGGGGCCAACGTCCTGACTTTC. Translating gives CAGAIGPGTYLPGANVLTF.

The J gene is TRBJ1-2, the V gene TRBV14; D uncertain. CDR3 length: 16 residues. The germline V gene has CDR1 SGHDN and CDR2 FVKESK. V was pared by 3 bases and J by 4 bases, with 18 bases between. CDR3 sequence: CASSHRPVDGVYGYTF. The DNA of the CDR3 is TGTGCCAGCAGCCACCGGCCAGTGGACGGGGTCTATGGCTACACCTTC.

V usage is TRBV18 and J usage is TRBJ1-1; D remains ambiguous. CDR3 size: 14 residues. Trimming removed 2 bases from V and 2 bases from J, with 9 bases in between. The germline V gene has CDR1 KGHSH and CDR2 LQKENI. The CDR3 spells CASSPGYTNTEAFF. Written as DNA, the CDR3 is TGTGCCAGCTCACCAGGATATACTAACACTGAAGCTTTCTTT.

The V gene is TRBV5-6, the J gene TRBJ1-5; TRBD1 agrees at 7 bases. This CDR3 spans 18 amino acids. V lost 3 bases, J lost 3 bases, and 15 bases stayed unmatched. The germline V gene has CDR1 SGHDT and CDR2 YYEEEE. The chain's CDR3 is CASSSLLDPGQYNQPQHF. The CDR3 region has the DNA TGTGCCAGCAGCTCTCTATTAGATCCGGGACAGTACAATCAGCCCCAGCATTTT.

V is TRBV5-1 and J is TRBJ2-5, with D possibly being TRBD1 (6 bases). Germline V gene lookup returns CDR1 SGHRS and CDR2 YFSETQ. The CDR3 contains 14 residues. Trimming stripped 4 bases from V and 2 bases from J, with 12 bases between. The CDR3 coding sequence is TGCGCCAGCAGCCGAGACAGGCTTCAAGAGACCCAGTACTTC. The encoded protein is CASSRDRLQETQYF. The full variable domain, with the rest looked up from reference TRBV5-1 and TRBJ2-5, is KAGVTQTPRYLIKTRGQQVTLSCSPISGHRSVSWYQQTPGQGLQFLFEYFSETQRNKGNFPGRFSGRQFSNSRSEMNVSTLELGDSALYLCASSRDRLQETQYFGPGTRLLVL.

In its sample, this clone was seen once. V usage is TRBV15 and J usage is TRBJ1-6; 7 nucleotides agree with TRBD1. In germline, CDR1 is LNHNV, CDR2 YYDKDF (reference sequence). CDR3 size: 14 residues. The V gene end was trimmed by 1 base and the J gene end by 7 bases; junction bases not matched to a gene: 1. Here the CDR3 DNA reads TGTGCCACCAGCAGAGGACAGGGCAATTCACCCCTCCACTTT. Amino acids: CATSRGQGNSPLHF. Full variable domain (remainder filled in from reference TRBV15 and TRBJ1-6): DAMVIQNPRYQVTQFGKPVTLSCSQTLNHNVMYWYQQKSSQAPKLLFHYYDKDFNNEADTPDNFQSRRPNTSFCFLDIRSPGLGDTAMYLCATSRGQGNSPLHFGNGTRLTVT.

The rearrangement uses TRBV4-3 and TRBJ2-1, with 10 bases lining up with TRBD2. The CDR3 extends over 20 amino acids. V lost 0 bases and J lost 2; bases outside the gene matches: 13. Germline CDR1 and CDR2: LGHNA and YSLEER. The CDR3 bases are TGCGCCAGCAGCCAAGACTTCGGGCTAGCGGGAGTAGGGACCTACAATGAGCAGTTCTTC. Translating it yields CASSQDFGLAGVGTYNEQFF.

A remark on this clone: One end of the junction does not line up with germline, which may come from a read error. This rearrangement joins TRBV6-1 to TRBJ2-7; no reliable D call. The CDR3 has 11 amino acids. CDR1 MNHNS and CDR2 SASEGT come from the germline V gene. DNA of the CDR3: TGTGCCAGCAGTGAAGCGCCGGCCGCCTGCTTC. It encodes CASSEAPAACF.

The genes are TRBV15 and TRBJ1-5; no definite D call. Between the trimmed V and J ends, which lost 1 base and 4 bases, there was a span of 14 bases. CDR3 length equals 16 residues. Looked up from germline, CDR1 is LNHNV and CDR2 is YYDKDF (reference sequence). As DNA, the CDR3 is TGTGCCACCAGCAGAGCCCCAATGCGCGTAAATCAGCCCCAGCATTTT. Residues: CATSRAPMRVNQPQHF.

The CDR3 here is CASSALSYNEQFF. Written as DNA, the CDR3 is TGCGCCAGCAGTGCTCTTTCCTACAATGAGCAGTTCTTC. The rearrangement joins TRBV10-1 to TRBJ2-1, with unresolved D. This CDR3 has 13 amino acids. Germline V gene lookup returns CDR1 WNHNN and CDR2 SYGVQD (reference sequence). Trimming stripped 4 bases from V and 1 base from J, with 5 bases between.

The V call is TRBV6-5, the J call TRBJ1-2; D not resolved. Trimming left V 2 bases short and J 6 bases short, with 10 bases between. CDR1 is MNHEY, CDR2 SVGAGI, per germline. The CDR3 totals 13 residues. The DNA for the CDR3 is TGTGCCAGCAGTTACAAAGTCACTAATGGCTACACCTTC. This gives the protein CASSYKVTNGYTF.

The gene calls are TRBV19 and TRBJ2-3, with 7 bases that match TRBD2. Germline V gene data show CDR1 as LNHDA and CDR2 as SQIVND (reference sequence). Trimming cost V 7 bases and J 4 bases; bases outside gene matches: 17. The CDR3 extends over 17 amino acids. The CDR3 nucleotides are TGTGCCAGTATCCCCGGTACGCGGGGGTGGGGAGCAGATACGCAGTATTTT. Amino acid sequence: CASIPGTRGWGADTQYF.

The chain has TRBV13 and TRBJ1-4, with TRBD1 matching 9 bases. The germline V gene encodes CDR1 PRHDT and CDR2 FYEKMQ (reference sequence). The V gene end was trimmed by 4 bases and the J gene end by 6 bases; junction bases not matched to a gene: 6. This CDR3 region has 15 residues. Here the CDR3 DNA reads TGTGCCAGCAGCTGGGGACAGGGTGGATATGAAAAACTGTTTTTT. Protein product: CASSWGQGGYEKLFF.

The V and J genes are TRBV6-6 and TRBJ2-3; D perhaps matches TRBD2 (5 bases). Germline assignment: CDR1 MNHNY and CDR2 SVGAGI (reference sequence). Trimming cost V 6 bases and J 5 bases, with 12 bases left between them. CDR3 length: 13 amino acids. For the CDR3, the DNA is TGTGCCAGCAGCCCGGCGGGCCAAGATACGCAGTATTTT. As protein: CASSPAGQDTQYF.

V gene TRBV5-1 combines with J gene TRBJ2-5, with 12 bases that match TRBD2. CDR3 length: 13 amino acids. The V and J ends lost 4 bases and 7 bases, in that order; junction bases with no gene match: 2. Germline lookup yields CDR1 SGHRS and CDR2 YFSETQ. This chain's CDR3 is CASSLGLAGTQYF. The DNA for the CDR3 is TGCGCCAGCAGCCTGGGACTAGCGGGGACCCAGTACTTC.

The rearrangement links TRBV7-2 to TRBJ1-4, with 9 nucleotides matching TRBD1. Germline assignment: CDR1 SGHTA and CDR2 FQGNSA. This CDR3 contains 15 residues. J lost 4 bases, V lost 4 bases, and 4 bases had no gene match. The CDR3 reads CASSSPGQGNEKLFF. In DNA form, the CDR3 reads TGTGCCAGCAGCTCTCCGGGACAGGGTAATGAAAAACTGTTTTTT.

This rearrangement joins TRBV6-5 to TRBJ1-3; 9 bases line up with TRBD1. The CDR3 loop spans 15 amino acids. The junction had 3 bases not matched to a gene; V was cut back by 6 bases and J by 0 bases. Germline CDR1 MNHEY, CDR2 SVGAGI. CDR3 in amino acids: CASRRDRVSGNTIYF. In DNA, the CDR3 is TGTGCCAGCAGAAGGGACAGGGTCTCTGGAAACACCATATATTTT.

The J gene is TRBJ1-6, the V gene TRBV2, with D maybe TRBD1 (6 bases). V gave up 6 bases and J gave up 5 bases, with 20 bases separating them. Germline assignment: CDR1 SNHLY and CDR2 FYNNEI. The CDR3 spans 17 residues. The CDR3 region is CASRPNVGGSNNSPLHF. Here the CDR3 DNA reads TGTGCCAGCAGACCCAACGTAGGGGGTAGCAATAATTCACCCCTCCACTTT.

The J gene is TRBJ2-5, the V gene TRBV11-2; 9 nucleotides align to TRBD2. Germline V gene lookup returns CDR1 SGHAT and CDR2 FQNNGV. V gave up 5 bases and J gave up 5 bases; unmatched junction bases: 9. The CDR3 extends over 15 amino acids. The CDR3 nucleotides read TGTGCCAGCAGCCACATAGCGGGGGCCCCGGAGACCCAGTACTTC. Translation: CASSHIAGAPETQYF.

The rearrangement links TRBV15 to TRBJ2-7; 9 nucleotides match TRBD2. With 1 base clipped from V and 4 bases from J, the junction kept 11 bases outside the gene matches. In germline, CDR1 is LNHNV, CDR2 YYDKDF (reference sequence). This CDR3 comprises 17 residues. Here the CDR3 reads CATSRAHSPSGMYEQYF. The CDR3 DNA is TGTGCCACCAGCAGAGCCCACTCCCCTAGCGGGATGTACGAGCAGTACTTC.

The chain uses TRBV5-1 and TRBJ1-1; the D is unclear. The germline CDR1 and CDR2 sequences are SGHRS and YFSETQ. The CDR3 is made up of 15 amino acids. V gave up 3 bases and J gave up 2 bases, with 14 bases separating them. In DNA form, the CDR3 reads TGCGCCAGCAGCTCCGTAGGATTTCGTAACACTGAAGCTTTCTTT. It encodes CASSSVGFRNTEAFF.

The rearrangement joins TRBV19 to TRBJ1-2; D is undetermined. CDR3 length: 13 amino acids. V was shortened by 2 bases and J by 3 bases, with 7 bases between the two germline ends. Germline V gene data show CDR1 as LNHDA and CDR2 as SQIVND (reference sequence). The CDR3 region is CASSITGYYGYTF. CDR3 in DNA: TGTGCCAGTAGTATAACGGGATACTATGGCTACACCTTC.